Following are 20 T cell receptor beta chains from one sample sequenced in a study of blood T cell repertoires in COVID-19. Produced via immunoSEQ multiplex PCR; TCRdb's table is partial and in-frame only. Here the sample spans 200,000 to 250,000 clones, approximately 90% being singletons. The specimen sequenced was PBMCs or T cells enriched from blood (not recorded which). Every receptor here comes from a middle-aged woman with acute COVID-19.

The chain employs TRBV6-6 and TRBJ2-1; D is perhaps TRBD1 (5 bases). V lost 5 bases, J lost 12 bases, and 14 bases lay in between. CDR1 and CDR2 (germline): MNHNY, SVGAGI (reference sequence). This CDR3 has 12 residues. The DNA for the CDR3 is TGTGCCAGCAGTCCCCTTGGGCAGGGGCAGTTCTTC. It codes for CASSPLGQGQFF.

This chain connects TRBV2 to TRBJ1-5; 8 bases line up with TRBD1. Germline V lookup: CDR1 SNHLY, CDR2 FYNNEI. V was clipped by 6 bases and J by 4 bases; unmatched bases: 14. This CDR3 comprises 17 residues. The DNA for the CDR3 is TGTGCCAGCAGCCCCGGGGTAGGGACAGGCATGAATCAGCCCCAGCATTTT. Its translation: CASSPGVGTGMNQPQHF.

J is TRBJ1-2 and V is TRBV12-3 or TRBV12-4; 8 bases align to TRBD1. V lost 6 bases to trimming and J lost 14 bases; unmatched junction nucleotides: 8. CDR3 size: 11 residues. The CDR3 loop reads CASRRGDRKTF. Written as DNA, the CDR3 is TGTGCCAGCAGAAGGGGGGACAGGAAAACCTTC.

J is TRBJ1-2 and V is TRBV6-5; D perhaps matches TRBD1 (6 bases). This CDR3 region has 15 residues. Between the trimmed V and J ends, which lost 4 bases and 3 bases, there was a span of 15 bases. Germline V lookup: CDR1 MNHEY, CDR2 SVGAGI. CDR3 DNA: TGTGCCAGCAGTTCAGATAGGGGGTTGGACTATGGCTACACCTTC. Its protein is CASSSDRGLDYGYTF.

The rearrangement links TRBV6-2 or TRBV6-3 to TRBJ2-2; D call uncertain. The CDR3 is made up of 12 amino acids. In germline, CDR1 is MNHEY, CDR2 SVGEGT. Trimming stripped 4 bases from V and 6 bases from J, with 6 bases between. Here the CDR3 DNA reads TGTGCCAGCAGTTTCTACGCCGGGGAGCTGTTTTTT. Translated, it gives CASSFYAGELFF.

The chain carries TRBV3-1 (or the pseudogene TRBV3-2) and TRBJ2-7; possible D gene TRBD2, 7 bases. This CDR3 region has 15 residues. The germline V gene encodes CDR1 LGHDT and CDR2 YNNKEL (reference sequence). V shed 1 base and J shed 5 bases, with 15 bases lying between them. DNA of the CDR3: TGTGCCAGCAGCCAAGGAGGGGGGGGAGGTGACGAGCAGTACTTC. This codes for CASSQGGGGGDEQYF.

The rearrangement uses TRBV19 and TRBJ2-5, with a possible D match to TRBD1 (5 bases). In germline, CDR1 is LNHDA, CDR2 SQIVND (reference sequence). This CDR3 comprises 16 residues. The germline V and J ends were trimmed by 5 bases and 1 base, with 17 bases remaining between them. CDR3: CASSSIRAFGQETQYF. For the CDR3, the DNA is TGTGCCAGTAGTTCCATCAGGGCGTTCGGCCAAGAGACCCAGTACTTC.

The gene calls are TRBV5-4 and TRBJ1-2; TRBD1 matches 10 bases. The CDR3 runs to 16 residues. CDR1 and CDR2 from the germline V gene are SGHNT and YYREEE (reference sequence). The V segment lost 0 bases and the J segment 4 bases; nucleotides outside the gene matches: 6. The CDR3 DNA reads TGTGCCAGCAGCTTGGTGCGGGGACAGGGGACCTATGGCTACACCTTC. Protein: CASSLVRGQGTYGYTF.

CDR3 bases: TGCGCCAGCAGCTTGTGGGGGCAGCTTGCGGTTCAGGGCGAGAACTATGGCTACACCTTC. Translating it yields CASSLWGQLAVQGENYGYTF. V is TRBV5-1 and J is TRBJ1-2, with D possibly being TRBD1 (6 bases). This CDR3 region has 20 residues. V was cut by 1 base and J by 2 bases, with 27 bases left in between. CDR1 and CDR2 (germline): SGHRS, YFSETQ.

The chain couples TRBV7-3 to TRBJ2-1, with TRBD1 identical over 7 bases. V gave up 4 bases and J gave up 9 bases; unmatched junction bases: 15. Germline assignment: CDR1 SGHTA and CDR2 FQGTGA. The CDR3 has 16 amino acids. The CDR3: CASSSPRQGREGEQFF. The CDR3 DNA reads TGTGCCAGCAGCTCACCGCGACAGGGCCGTGAAGGTGAGCAGTTCTTC.

J is TRBJ1-1 and V is TRBV15; a weak D match, TRBD1 (5 bases). CDR1 and CDR2 (germline): LNHNV, YYDKDF (reference sequence). V was shortened by 2 bases and J by 13 bases, with 14 bases between the two germline ends. CDR3 length: 12 residues. CDR3 in amino acids: CATSRQTEGGFF. Written as DNA, the CDR3 is TGTGCCACCAGCAGACAGACAGAGGGAGGTTTCTTT.

This clone has just a few counts. V is TRBV6-5 and J is TRBJ2-7; TRBD1 agrees at 7 bases. Germline V gene data show CDR1 as MNHEY and CDR2 as SVGAGI. The CDR3 spans 15 residues. Trimming took 7 bases from V and 2 from J; bases not matched to a gene: 11. The CDR3 DNA reads as TGTGCCAGCACCCGAACGGGACAGTCTACCTACGAGCAGTACTTC. Its protein product is CASTRTGQSTYEQYF.

J is TRBJ1-1 and V is TRBV30; D is perhaps TRBD1 (5 bases). V was trimmed by 5 bases and J by 1 base, leaving 11 bases between them. The CDR3 covers 13 residues. Germline V gives CDR1 GTSNPN, CDR2 SVGIG (reference sequence). The CDR3 DNA reads as TGTGCCTGGGGGGCATCGGAGAACACTGAAGCTTTCTTT. Translation gives CAWGASENTEAFF.

This chain uses TRBV10-3 with TRBJ2-5, with 7 bases identical to TRBD1. Germline-derived CDR1 and CDR2 are ENHRY and SYGVKD. CDR3 length: 14 residues. With 11 bases clipped from V and 9 bases from J, the junction kept 18 bases outside the gene matches. The CDR3 DNA reads as TGTGCCCAAAATGACAGGGAATGTTGGTATGCCCAGTACTTC. This translates into CAQNDRECWYAQYF.

V is TRBV4-3 and J is TRBJ1-2; D call uncertain. V was pared by 0 bases and J by 0 bases, with 11 bases between. The CDR3 is 16 residues long. Germline CDR1 and CDR2: LGHNA and YSLEER. Here the CDR3 reads CASSQEQANPNYGYTF. The CDR3, as DNA: TGCGCCAGCAGCCAAGAGCAGGCTAACCCTAACTATGGCTACACCTTC.

V gene TRBV14 combines with J gene TRBJ1-1; unclear D gene. Germline V gives CDR1 SGHDN, CDR2 FVKESK. V dropped 0 bases and J dropped 0 bases, with 2 bases sitting between them. CDR3 length: 13 residues. The CDR3 loop is CASSQDMNTEAFF. Here the CDR3 DNA reads TGTGCCAGCAGCCAAGACATGAACACTGAAGCTTTCTTT.

As to this clone: The junction and the germline gene differ at one end; a read error may be behind it. This chain uses TRBV6-5 with TRBJ2-2, with D unclear. Germline V lookup: CDR1 MNHEY, CDR2 SVGAGI. The CDR3 is 13 amino acids. CDR3 DNA: TGTGCCAGCAGCTACTATCGCACCGGGGAGCTGTTTTTT. As protein: CASSYYRTGELFF.

The chain carries TRBV5-1 and TRBJ1-2; TRBD1 matches 7 bases. The CDR3 extends over 16 amino acids. V was clipped by 0 bases and J by 0 bases; unmatched bases: 5. Germline CDR1 reads SGHRS; CDR2 reads YFSETQ. In DNA form, the CDR3 reads TGCGCCAGCAGCTTGGAAGGTCAGGGGGCTAACTATGGCTACACCTTC. Residues: CASSLEGQGANYGYTF.

V usage is TRBV7-2 and J usage is TRBJ2-1, with TRBD2 matching over 7 bases. The CDR3 length is 15 residues. V gave up 1 base and J gave up 7 bases; unmatched junction bases: 7. Germline lookup yields CDR1 SGHTA and CDR2 FQGNSA. The CDR3 here is CASSLVIVRGNEQFF. The CDR3 coding sequence is TGTGCCAGCAGCTTAGTTATAGTGCGGGGGAATGAGCAGTTCTTC.

This clone was seen at least ten times. V usage is TRBV3-1 (or the pseudogene TRBV3-2) and J usage is TRBJ1-4; unclear D gene. Trimming left V 6 bases short and J 7 bases short, with 12 bases between. This CDR3 has 13 residues. Germline CDR1 and CDR2: LGHDT and YNNKEL (reference sequence). DNA for the CDR3: TGTGCCAGCAGGCGGGCAGAGACTGAAAAACTGTTTTTT. It codes for CASRRAETEKLFF.